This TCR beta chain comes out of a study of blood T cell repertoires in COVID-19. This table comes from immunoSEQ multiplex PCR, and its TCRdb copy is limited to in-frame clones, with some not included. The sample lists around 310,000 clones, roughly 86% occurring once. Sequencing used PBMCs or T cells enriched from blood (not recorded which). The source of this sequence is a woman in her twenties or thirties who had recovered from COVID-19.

CDR3 nucleotides: TGCGCCAGCAGCCAAGATGACAGGGTTAGTTTTGGTCAGCCCCAGCATTTT. Its protein is CASSQDDRVSFGQPQHF. The chain is built from TRBV4-1 and TRBJ1-5; TRBD1 aligns across 7 bases. The J segment lost 6 bases and the V segment lost 0 bases, leaving 11 bases of the junction unmatched. CDR1 and CDR2 (germline): MGHRA, YSYEKL. The CDR3 spans 17 residues.